A single TCR beta chain is shown here with its context. V gave up 0 bases and J gave up 8 bases; unmatched junction bases: 7. Germline-derived CDR1 and CDR2 are SGHRS and YFSETQ. The CDR3 loop spans 15 amino acids. The data were taken from a study of CD8 T cells in ankylosing spondylitis. TCRdb re-derived calls from the 5' RACE reads in MiXCR, one entry per CDR3 protein. The sample gives just over 350,000 distinct CDR3 sequences, approximately 22% of which show up once; approximately 14% is in the top ten. The TCR was taken from a male donor with ankylosing spondylitis or in good health (not recorded which). The sequencing sample was made of blood, either unsorted or a sorted T cell fraction (not recorded which). The gene calls are TRBV5-1 and TRBJ2-1; 8 bases line up with TRBD1. The CDR3 coding sequence is TGCGCCAGCAGCTTGGAGCCAGGGGGCCTGGATGAGCAGTTCTTC. This sequence encodes CASSLEPGGLDEQFF. Looking up the rest from reference TRBV5-1 and TRBJ2-1 gives the full variable domain: KAGVTQTPRYLIKTRGQQVTLSCSPISGHRSVSWYQQTPGQGLQFLFEYFSETQRNKGNFPGRFSGRQFSNSRSEMNVSTLELGDSALYLCASSLEPGGLDEQFFGPGTRLTVL.